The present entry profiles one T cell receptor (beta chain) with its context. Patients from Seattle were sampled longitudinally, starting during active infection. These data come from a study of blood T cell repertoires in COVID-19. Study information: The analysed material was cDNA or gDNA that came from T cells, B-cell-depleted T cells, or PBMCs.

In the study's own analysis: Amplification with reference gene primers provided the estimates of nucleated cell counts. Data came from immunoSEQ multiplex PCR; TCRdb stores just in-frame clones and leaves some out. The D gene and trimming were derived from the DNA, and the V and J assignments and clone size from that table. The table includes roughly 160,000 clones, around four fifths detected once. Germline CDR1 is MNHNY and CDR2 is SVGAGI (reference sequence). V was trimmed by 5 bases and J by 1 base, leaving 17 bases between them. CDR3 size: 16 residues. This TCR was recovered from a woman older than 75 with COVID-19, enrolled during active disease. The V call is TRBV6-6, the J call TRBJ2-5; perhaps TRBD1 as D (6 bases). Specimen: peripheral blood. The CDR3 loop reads CASSRTMLGAQETQYF. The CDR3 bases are TGTGCCAGCAGTCGAACGATGTTGGGGGCCCAAGAGACCCAGTACTTC.